This TCR beta chain was identified during a study of cytomegalovirus exposure and HLA in healthy donors. PCR was performed using 60 Vbeta and 13 Jbeta primers. Repertoires were generated with immunoSEQ multiplex PCR, while TCRdb's copy carries only in-frame clones and drops some. The sample carries approximately 140,000 clones, 65% to 85% recorded once. This clone was recorded only once. What was sequenced was PBMCs. The receptor was isolated from a woman between 40 and 55 years old in good health and CMV-seronegative.

The DNA of the CDR3 is TGTGCCAGCAGCTTAATGGGTCAGGGCCTTGAAGAGACCCAGTACTTC. Translated: CASSLMGQGLEETQYF. The chain has TRBV11-3 and TRBJ2-5, with D possibly matching TRBD1 (5 bases). Trimming stripped 2 bases from V and 3 bases from J, with 16 bases between. This CDR3 contains 16 residues. The V gene's germline CDR1 is SGHNT and CDR2 YENEEA.